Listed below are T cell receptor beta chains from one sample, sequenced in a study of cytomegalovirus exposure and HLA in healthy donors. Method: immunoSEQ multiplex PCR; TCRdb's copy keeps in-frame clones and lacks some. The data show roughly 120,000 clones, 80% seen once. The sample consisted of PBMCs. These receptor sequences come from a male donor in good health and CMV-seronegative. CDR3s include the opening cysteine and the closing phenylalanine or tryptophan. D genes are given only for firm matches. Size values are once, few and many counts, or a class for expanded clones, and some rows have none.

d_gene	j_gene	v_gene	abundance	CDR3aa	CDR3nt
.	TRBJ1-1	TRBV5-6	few	CASSPLYRAEAFF	TGTGCCAGCAGCCCCCTGTATCGCGCTGAAGCTTTCTTT
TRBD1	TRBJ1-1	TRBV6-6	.	CASSPLQGARNTEAFF	TGTGCCAGCAGCCCCCTTCAGGGGGCGAGGAACACTGAAGCTTTCTTT
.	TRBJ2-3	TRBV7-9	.	CAILKTTTGDTQYF	TGTGCCATCCTGAAGACGACCACGGGGGATACGCAGTATTTT
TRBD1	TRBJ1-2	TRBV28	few	CASSLRTGPNYGYTF	TGTGCCAGCAGTTTAAGGACAGGACCTAACTATGGCTACACCTTC
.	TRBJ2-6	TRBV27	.	CASSFGQLLSGANGLTF	TGTGCCAGCAGTTTCGGACAGCTGCTCTCTGGGGCCAACGGCCTGACTTTC
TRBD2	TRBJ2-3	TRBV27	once	CASRLLADPTDTQYF	TGTGCCAGCAGGTTACTAGCGGACCCTACAGATACGCAGTATTTT
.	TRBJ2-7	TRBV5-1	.	CASSPFTGTASYEQYF	TGCGCCAGCAGCCCTTTTACCGGGACTGCGTCCTACGAGCAGTACTTC
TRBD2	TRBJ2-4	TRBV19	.	CASRPSGLAESKNIQYF	TGTGCCAGTAGACCTTCGGGACTAGCCGAATCAAAAAACATTCAGTACTTC
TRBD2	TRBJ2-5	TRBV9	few	CASSTERGAVETQYF	TGTGCCAGCAGCACAGAGCGGGGGGCCGTCGAGACCCAGTACTTC
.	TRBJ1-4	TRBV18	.	CASSPAQGSEKLFF	TGTGCCAGCTCACCTGCCCAGGGATCCGAAAAACTGTTTTTT
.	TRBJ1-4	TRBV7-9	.	CASTTQGRLEKLFF	TGTGCCAGCACCACTCAGGGGCGACTGGAAAAACTGTTTTTT